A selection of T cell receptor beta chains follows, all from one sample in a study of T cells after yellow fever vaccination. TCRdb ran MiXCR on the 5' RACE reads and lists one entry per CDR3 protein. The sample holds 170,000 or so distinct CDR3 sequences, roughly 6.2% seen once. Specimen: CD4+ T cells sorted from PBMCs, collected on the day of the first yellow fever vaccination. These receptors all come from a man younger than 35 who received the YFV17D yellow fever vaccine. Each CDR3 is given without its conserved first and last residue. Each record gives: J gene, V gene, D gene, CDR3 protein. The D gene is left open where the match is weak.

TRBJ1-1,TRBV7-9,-,ASSLMEEGEAF
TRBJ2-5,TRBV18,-,ASSPLSQETQY
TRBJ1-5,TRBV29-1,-,SVGQGNQPQH
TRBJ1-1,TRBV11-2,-,ASSPPLLNTEAF
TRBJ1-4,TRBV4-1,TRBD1,ASSRNRGDGEKLF
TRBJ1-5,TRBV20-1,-,SASGPPNQPQH
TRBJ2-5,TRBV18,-,ASSPSRSKGKETQY
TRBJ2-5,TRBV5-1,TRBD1,ASSFTGDETQY
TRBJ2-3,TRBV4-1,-,ASSQVSGSFSSDTQY
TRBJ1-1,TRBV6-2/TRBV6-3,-,ASSTTNWNTEAF
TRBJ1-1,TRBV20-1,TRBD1,SLKGQADTEAF
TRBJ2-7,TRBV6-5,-,ASSSPGDTGYEQY
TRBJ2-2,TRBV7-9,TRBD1,ASSKPGTGDTGELF
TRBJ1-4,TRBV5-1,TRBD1,ATRLTGAATNEKLF
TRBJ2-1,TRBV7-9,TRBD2,ASSSPGLAGRYNEQF
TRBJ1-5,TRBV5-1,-,ASSLVGGHNQPQH
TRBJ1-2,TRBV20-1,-,SARGLLEIYGYT
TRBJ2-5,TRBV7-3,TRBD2,ASSSGLAGAETQY